The entry below describes one T cell receptor beta chain. Its matching antigen is unknown. This table comes from immunoSEQ multiplex PCR, and its TCRdb copy is limited to in-frame clones, with some not included. The data contain fewer than 65,000 clones, around 92% of them singletons. The data belong to a study of T cell responses to AZD1222 COVID-19 vaccine. Study outcomes and limitations: Donors, mostly white British, included more females; clonal diversity was possibly underestimated. Spike-wide coverage was observed for vaccine-associated CD4 TCRs, with dominant responses at 160-218 and 743-854.

CDR1 and CDR2 from the germline V gene are KGHDR and SFDVKD. This CDR3 has 15 residues. V lost 4 bases to trimming and J lost 3 bases; unmatched junction nucleotides: 4. The receptor comes from an adult who received the AZD1222 COVID-19 vaccine. The chain couples TRBV24-1 to TRBJ2-1, with 8 bases identical to TRBD2. Source: peripheral blood, taken 28 days after the second AZD1222 dose. CDR3 amino acids: CATSERTSRYNEQFF. DNA for the CDR3: TGTGCCACCAGTGAGAGGACTAGCCGCTACAATGAGCAGTTCTTC.